The 20 T cell receptor beta chains below all came from one sample that was sequenced in a study of blood T cell repertoires in COVID-19. Some clones are missing from TCRdb's copy, which holds only in-frame ones; the method was immunoSEQ multiplex PCR. Of 350,000 to 450,000 clones listed, around 85% are singletons. Sequencing was performed on peripheral blood. The receptors here all came from a woman younger than 35 with acute or convalescent COVID-19.

This clone was observed a handful of times. The chain uses TRBV18 and TRBJ1-6; 7 nucleotides line up with TRBD1. The V gene's germline CDR1 is KGHSH and CDR2 LQKENI. The trim removed 0 bases at V and 6 bases at J, leaving 5 bases unmatched. This CDR3 is built from 16 residues. The CDR3 sequence: CASSPPATGTNSPLHF. For the CDR3, the DNA is TGTGCCAGCTCACCACCGGCGACAGGGACTAATTCACCCCTCCACTTT.

V gene TRBV30 combines with J gene TRBJ1-1; D remains ambiguous. Germline values: CDR1 GTSNPN, CDR2 SVGIG (reference sequence). V shed 4 bases and J shed 4 bases, with 13 bases lying between them. The CDR3 covers 13 residues. This CDR3 reads CAWTEQGGTEAFF. The CDR3 nucleotides read TGTGCCTGGACGGAGCAAGGCGGCACTGAAGCTTTCTTT.

This clone was detected once. This chain links TRBV20-1 with TRBJ2-7, with TRBD2 matching 11 bases. J gave up 3 bases and V 3 bases, and 7 bases lay outside the gene matches. This CDR3 comprises 15 residues. The germline V gene has CDR1 DFQATT and CDR2 SNEGSKA (reference sequence). CDR3 residues: CSASPGLAGIYEQYF. The CDR3 DNA sequence: TGCAGTGCTAGTCCCGGACTAGCGGGTATCTACGAGCAGTACTTC.

The V gene is TRBV28, the J gene TRBJ2-7; 9 positions match TRBD1. The CDR3 is 16 residues long. Germline V CDR1 and CDR2: MDHEN, SYDVKM. V gave up 1 base and J gave up 1 base; unmatched junction bases: 5. CDR3 in amino acids: CASSLLGTGNSYEQYF. The CDR3 bases are TGTGCCAGCAGTTTATTGGGGACAGGGAATTCCTACGAGCAGTACTTC.

This sequence joins TRBV28 and TRBJ2-1, with 7 bases aligning to TRBD2. Looked up from germline, CDR1 is MDHEN and CDR2 is SYDVKM. The CDR3 is made up of 14 amino acids. Trimming removed 5 bases from V and 10 bases from J; junction bases left unmatched: 11. The CDR3 bases are TGTGCCAGCAGTGCGGCGATGCTCGGGGGGGAGCAGTTCTTC. Protein: CASSAAMLGGEQFF.

This chain connects TRBV12-5 to TRBJ2-7, with 7 bases aligning to TRBD2. The CDR3 runs 15 residues. Trimming removed 3 bases from V and 1 base from J; junction bases left unmatched: 6. Germline V CDR1 and CDR2: LGHNT, FRNRAP. The CDR3 protein is CASGFTLRESYEQYF. The CDR3 DNA sequence: TGTGCTAGTGGTTTTACCTTGCGGGAGTCCTACGAGCAGTACTTC.

The V and J genes are TRBV7-8 and TRBJ2-3; D might be TRBD2 (6 bases). The V gene lost 5 bases and the J gene lost 4 bases, with 10 bases spanning the gap. The CDR3 consists of 13 residues. Germline V gives CDR1 SGHVS, CDR2 FQNEAQ. The DNA for the CDR3 is TGTGCCAGCAGCCCCGGAGGGGCAGATACGCAGTATTTT. This sequence encodes CASSPGGADTQYF.

This sequence joins TRBV28 and TRBJ2-5; D might be TRBD1 (6 bases). CDR3 length: 14 residues. V lost 8 bases, J lost 1 base, and 14 bases lay in between. CDR1 MDHEN and CDR2 SYDVKM come from the germline V gene. This chain's CDR3 is CASGLRDTQETQYF. CDR3 DNA: TGTGCCAGCGGTCTTAGGGACACCCAAGAGACCCAGTACTTC.

The chain combines TRBV24-1 with TRBJ1-5; D gene unclear. V gave up 2 bases and J gave up 2 bases, with 9 bases separating them. The CDR3 sequence is 15 residues long. Germline assignment: CDR1 KGHDR and CDR2 SFDVKD. This chain's CDR3 is CATSDSGVGNQPQHF. The CDR3 DNA is TGTGCCACCAGTGATTCCGGGGTAGGCAATCAGCCCCAGCATTTT.

This chain uses TRBV5-6 with TRBJ1-6, with 7 bases that match TRBD1. The CDR3 sequence is 15 residues long. CDR1 and CDR2 from the germline V gene are SGHDT and YYEEEE. V lost 3 bases and J lost 8; bases outside the gene matches: 8. CDR3 coding DNA: TGTGCCAGCAGCTCTGACAGGGTGGTAGATTCACCCCTCCACTTT. It is translated as CASSSDRVVDSPLHF.

The CDR3 spells CAWSRQGGTDTQYF. In nucleotides, the CDR3 is TGTGCCTGGAGTAGACAGGGTGGCACAGATACGCAGTATTTT. The genes are TRBV30 and TRBJ2-3; TRBD1 aligns across 7 bases. Germline V gene data show CDR1 as GTSNPN and CDR2 as SVGIG (reference sequence). The CDR3 contains 14 residues. V lost 2 bases to trimming and J lost 1 base; unmatched junction nucleotides: 3.

This chain connects TRBV2 to TRBJ2-7; a weak D match, TRBD1 (6 bases). V was shortened by 3 bases and J by 3 bases, with 15 bases between the two germline ends. The CDR3 is 15 amino acids. The V gene's germline CDR1 is SNHLY and CDR2 FYNNEI. The DNA of the CDR3 is TGTGCCAGCAGTGACACTAGGGCAGGGGACTACGAGCAGTACTTC. Translated, it gives CASSDTRAGDYEQYF.

V usage is TRBV27 and J usage is TRBJ2-3; D not certain. CDR1 and CDR2 (germline): MNHEY, SMNVEV (reference sequence). V dropped 3 bases and J dropped 2 bases, with 12 bases sitting between them. The CDR3 consists of 15 residues. This CDR3 reads CASSFFDSFTDTQYF. CDR3 DNA sequence: TGTGCCAGCAGTTTTTTCGACTCATTCACAGATACGCAGTATTTT.

This chain links TRBV6-2 or TRBV6-3 with TRBJ1-1; the match to TRBD1 covers 9 bases. The germline gives CDR1 MNHEY, CDR2 SVGEGT. J was trimmed by 11 bases and V by 4 bases; bases with no gene match: 8. This CDR3 spans 13 amino acids. The chain's CDR3 is CASSFYRGHEAFF. CDR3 nucleotides: TGTGCCAGCAGTTTCTACAGGGGGCACGAGGCTTTCTTT.

This chain links TRBV4-1 with TRBJ1-2; 8 bases map to TRBD1. V lost 2 bases to trimming and J lost 7 bases; unmatched junction nucleotides: 18. Germline V lookup: CDR1 MGHRA, CDR2 YSYEKL. This CDR3 contains 18 residues. The CDR3: CASSQLRRTGRALVGYTF. The CDR3, as DNA: TGCGCCAGCAGCCAACTTCGAAGGACAGGGAGGGCACTTGTTGGCTACACCTTC.

This chain joins TRBV5-1 and TRBJ2-3, with D maybe TRBD1 (6 bases). CDR3 length: 14 amino acids. Trimming stripped 2 bases from V and 5 bases from J, with 12 bases between. The germline V gene has CDR1 SGHRS and CDR2 YFSETQ. The chain's CDR3 is CASSLTGYQDTQYF. CDR3 DNA sequence: TGCGCCAGCAGCTTAACAGGGTATCAAGATACGCAGTATTTT.

This chain links TRBV6-1 with TRBJ2-7; 10 bases map to TRBD1. CDR1 and CDR2 from the germline V gene are MNHNS and SASEGT. This CDR3 is 15 amino acids long. V trimming: 1 base; J trimming: 1 base; junction bases outside the gene matches: 1. CDR3 in amino acids: CASSEGGQGSYEQYF. DNA for the CDR3: TGTGCCAGCAGTGAAGGGGGACAGGGGTCCTACGAGCAGTACTTC.

The gene calls are TRBV3-1 (or the pseudogene TRBV3-2) and TRBJ1-1, with D hard to call. Germline CDR1 is LGHDT and CDR2 is YNNKEL (reference sequence). The CDR3 totals 15 residues. V dropped 1 base and J dropped 3 bases, with 12 bases sitting between them. The CDR3 region has the DNA TGTGCCAGCAGCCAAGTAGCTTCCGGGGACACTGAAGCTTTCTTT. Translation: CASSQVASGDTEAFF.

The chain joins TRBV4-1 to TRBJ1-4; D might be TRBD1 (6 bases). This CDR3 contains 14 residues. In germline, CDR1 is MGHRA, CDR2 YSYEKL. V lost 4 bases and J 8 bases, leaving 14 bases between the germline ends. The CDR3 region is CASSLQGGGEKLFF. The CDR3 DNA reads as TGCGCCAGCAGCCTACAGGGTGGCGGAGAAAAACTGTTTTTT.

V usage is TRBV27 and J usage is TRBJ1-2; 9 nucleotides match TRBD1. Germline loops: CDR1 MNHEY, CDR2 SMNVEV (reference sequence). The CDR3 sequence is 13 residues long. The V gene end was trimmed by 4 bases and the J gene end by 7 bases; junction bases not matched to a gene: 4. The DNA for the CDR3 is TGTGCCAGCAGTTCGACAGGGGGGAGTGGCTACACCTTC. Translation gives CASSSTGGSGYTF.